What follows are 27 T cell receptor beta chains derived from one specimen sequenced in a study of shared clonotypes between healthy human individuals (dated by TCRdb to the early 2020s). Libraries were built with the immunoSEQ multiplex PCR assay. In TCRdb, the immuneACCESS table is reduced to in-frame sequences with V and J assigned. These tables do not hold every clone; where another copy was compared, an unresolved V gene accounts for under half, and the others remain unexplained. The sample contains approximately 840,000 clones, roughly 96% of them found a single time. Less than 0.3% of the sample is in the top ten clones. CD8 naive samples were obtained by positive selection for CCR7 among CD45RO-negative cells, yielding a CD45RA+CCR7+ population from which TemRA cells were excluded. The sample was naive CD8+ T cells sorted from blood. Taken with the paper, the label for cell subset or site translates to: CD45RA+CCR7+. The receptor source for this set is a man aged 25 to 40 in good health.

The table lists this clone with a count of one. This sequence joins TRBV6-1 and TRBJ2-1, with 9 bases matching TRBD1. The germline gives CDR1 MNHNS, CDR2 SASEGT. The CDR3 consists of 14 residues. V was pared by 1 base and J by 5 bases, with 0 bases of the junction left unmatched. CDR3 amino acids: CASSEGTGDNEQFF. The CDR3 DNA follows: TGTGCCAGCAGTGAAGGGACAGGGGACAATGAGCAGTTCTTC.

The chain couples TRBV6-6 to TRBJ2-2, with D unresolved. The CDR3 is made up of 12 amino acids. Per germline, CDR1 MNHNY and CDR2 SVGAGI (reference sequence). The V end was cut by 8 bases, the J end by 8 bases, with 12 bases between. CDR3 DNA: TGTGCCAGCGGCTCAAAGGTGGGGGAGCTGTTTTTT. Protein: CASGSKVGELFF.

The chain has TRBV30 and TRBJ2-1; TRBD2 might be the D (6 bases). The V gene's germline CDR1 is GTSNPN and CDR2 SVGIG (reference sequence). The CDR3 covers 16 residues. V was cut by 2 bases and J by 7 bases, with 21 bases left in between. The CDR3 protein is CAWSQGEGLGGNEQFF. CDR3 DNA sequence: TGTGCCTGGAGTCAGGGCGAGGGGCTTGGAGGGAATGAGCAGTTCTTC.

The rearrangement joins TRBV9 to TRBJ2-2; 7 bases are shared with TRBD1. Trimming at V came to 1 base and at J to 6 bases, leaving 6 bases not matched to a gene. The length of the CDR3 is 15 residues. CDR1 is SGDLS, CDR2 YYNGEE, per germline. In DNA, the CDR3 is TGTGCCAGCAGCGTAATAGGGGGACAGTCCGGGGAGCTGTTTTTT. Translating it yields CASSVIGGQSGELFF. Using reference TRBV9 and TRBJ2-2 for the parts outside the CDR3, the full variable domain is DSGVTQTPKHLITATGQRVTLRCSPRSGDLSVYWYQQSLDQGLQFLIQYYNGEERAKGNILERFSAQQFPDLHSELNLSSLELGDSALYFCASSVIGGQSGELFFGEGSRLTVL.

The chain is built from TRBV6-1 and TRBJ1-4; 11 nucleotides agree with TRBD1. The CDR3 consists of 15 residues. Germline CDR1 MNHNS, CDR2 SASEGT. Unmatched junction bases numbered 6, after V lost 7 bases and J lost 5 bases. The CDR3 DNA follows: TGTGCCAGCAAGAGGTGGACAGGGGGCAATGAAAAACTGTTTTTT. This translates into CASKRWTGGNEKLFF.

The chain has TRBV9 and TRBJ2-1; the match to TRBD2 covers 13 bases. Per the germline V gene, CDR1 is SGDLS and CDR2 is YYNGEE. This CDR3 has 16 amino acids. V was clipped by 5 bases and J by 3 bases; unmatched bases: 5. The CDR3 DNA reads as TGTGCCAGCAGTCCAGGGACTAGCGGGATCTACAATGAGCAGTTCTTC. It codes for CASSPGTSGIYNEQFF. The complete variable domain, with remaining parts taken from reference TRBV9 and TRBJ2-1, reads DSGVTQTPKHLITATGQRVTLRCSPRSGDLSVYWYQQSLDQGLQFLIQYYNGEERAKGNILERFSAQQFPDLHSELNLSSLELGDSALYFCASSPGTSGIYNEQFFGPGTRLTVL.

The chain's CDR3 is CASPTSRTSTDTQYF. In DNA form, the CDR3 reads TGTGCCAGCCCAACTTCGCGGACTAGCACAGATACGCAGTATTTT. This chain links TRBV2 with TRBJ2-3, with D possibly being TRBD2 (5 bases). V lost 8 bases, J lost 0 bases, and 15 bases lay in between. Germline V lookup: CDR1 SNHLY, CDR2 FYNNEI. CDR3 length: 15 residues.

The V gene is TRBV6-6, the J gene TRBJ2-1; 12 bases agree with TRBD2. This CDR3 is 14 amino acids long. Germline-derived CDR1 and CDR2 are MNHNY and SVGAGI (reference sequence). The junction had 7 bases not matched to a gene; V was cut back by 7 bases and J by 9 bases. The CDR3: CASTLAGGPSEQFF. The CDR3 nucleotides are TGTGCCAGCACCCTAGCGGGAGGGCCTAGTGAGCAGTTCTTC.

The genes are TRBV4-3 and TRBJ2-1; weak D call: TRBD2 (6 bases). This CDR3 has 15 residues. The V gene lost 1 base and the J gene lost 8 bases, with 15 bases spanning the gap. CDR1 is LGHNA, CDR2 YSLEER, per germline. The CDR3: CASSQGGGMVHEQFF. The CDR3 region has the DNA TGCGCCAGCAGCCAAGGGGGCGGGATGGTTCATGAGCAGTTCTTC.

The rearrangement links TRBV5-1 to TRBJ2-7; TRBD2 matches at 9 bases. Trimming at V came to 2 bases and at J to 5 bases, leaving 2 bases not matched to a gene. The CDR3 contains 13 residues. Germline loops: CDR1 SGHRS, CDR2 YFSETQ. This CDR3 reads CASSLRGRDEQYF. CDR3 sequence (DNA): TGCGCCAGCAGCTTACGCGGGAGGGACGAGCAGTACTTC.

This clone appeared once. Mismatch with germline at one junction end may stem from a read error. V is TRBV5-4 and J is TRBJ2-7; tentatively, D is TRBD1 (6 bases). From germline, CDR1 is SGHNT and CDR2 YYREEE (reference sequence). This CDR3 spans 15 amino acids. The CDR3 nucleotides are TGTGCCAGCAGGTTGGACAGTGGGGGTACAGACGAGCAGTACTTC. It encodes CASRLDSGGTDEQYF.

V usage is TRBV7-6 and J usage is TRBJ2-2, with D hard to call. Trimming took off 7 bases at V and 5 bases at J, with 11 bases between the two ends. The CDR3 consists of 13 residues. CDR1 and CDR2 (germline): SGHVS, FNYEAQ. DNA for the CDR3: TGTGCCAGCACCCCTATGGGGACCGGGGAGCTGTTTTTT. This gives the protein CASTPMGTGELFF.

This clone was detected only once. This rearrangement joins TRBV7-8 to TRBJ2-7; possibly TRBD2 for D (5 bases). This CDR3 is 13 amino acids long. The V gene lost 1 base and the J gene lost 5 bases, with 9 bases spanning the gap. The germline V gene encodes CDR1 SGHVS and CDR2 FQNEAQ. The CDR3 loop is CASSLGLANEQYF. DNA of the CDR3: TGTGCCAGCAGCTTAGGTCTAGCTAACGAGCAGTACTTC.

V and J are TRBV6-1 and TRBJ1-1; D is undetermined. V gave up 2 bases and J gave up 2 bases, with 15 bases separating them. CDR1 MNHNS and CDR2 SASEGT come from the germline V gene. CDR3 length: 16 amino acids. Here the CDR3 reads CASSELSLGSNTEAFF. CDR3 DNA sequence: TGTGCCAGCAGTGAATTGAGTTTAGGAAGTAACACTGAAGCTTTCTTT.

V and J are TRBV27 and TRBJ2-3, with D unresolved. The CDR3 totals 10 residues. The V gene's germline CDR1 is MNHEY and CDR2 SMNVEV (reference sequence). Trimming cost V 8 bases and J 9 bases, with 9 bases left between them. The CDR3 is CASGLGTQYF. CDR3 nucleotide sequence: TGTGCCAGCGGCTTGGGGACGCAGTATTTT.

The CDR3 is CSVSPFIAGTASTDTQYF. The CDR3 bases are TGCAGCGTGTCCCCCTTTATTGCCGGGACAGCTAGCACAGATACGCAGTATTTT. The chain carries TRBV29-1 and TRBJ2-3; 7 nucleotides agree with TRBD1. This CDR3 spans 18 amino acids. Germline loops: CDR1 SQVTM, CDR2 ANQGSEA. Unmatched junction bases numbered 18, after V lost 6 bases and J lost 0 bases.

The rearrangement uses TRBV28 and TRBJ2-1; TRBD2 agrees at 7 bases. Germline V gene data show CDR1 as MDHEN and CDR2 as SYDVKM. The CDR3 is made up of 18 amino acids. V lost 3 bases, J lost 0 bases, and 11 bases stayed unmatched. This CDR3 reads CASSFVFLAENSYNEQFF. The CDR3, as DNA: TGTGCCAGCAGTTTCGTTTTCCTAGCGGAGAACTCCTACAATGAGCAGTTCTTC.

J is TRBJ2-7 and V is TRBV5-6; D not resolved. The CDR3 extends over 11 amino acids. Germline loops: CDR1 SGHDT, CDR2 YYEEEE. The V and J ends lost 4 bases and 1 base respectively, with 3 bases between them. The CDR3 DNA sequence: TGTGCCAGCAGCGATTCCTACGAGCAGTACTTC. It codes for CASSDSYEQYF.

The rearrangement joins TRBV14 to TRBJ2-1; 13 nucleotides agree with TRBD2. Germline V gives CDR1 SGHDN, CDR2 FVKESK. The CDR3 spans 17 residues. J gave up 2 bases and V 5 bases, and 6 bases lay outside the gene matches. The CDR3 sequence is CASSGTSGRAPYNEQFF. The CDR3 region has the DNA TGTGCCAGCAGCGGTACTAGCGGGAGGGCCCCCTACAATGAGCAGTTCTTC.

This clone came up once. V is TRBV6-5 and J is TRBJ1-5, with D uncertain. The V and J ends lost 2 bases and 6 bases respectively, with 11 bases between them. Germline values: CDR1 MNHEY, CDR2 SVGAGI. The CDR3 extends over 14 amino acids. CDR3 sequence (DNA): TGTGCCAGCAGTTACGCCCAGTTTGGTCAGCCCCAGCATTTT. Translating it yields CASSYAQFGQPQHF.

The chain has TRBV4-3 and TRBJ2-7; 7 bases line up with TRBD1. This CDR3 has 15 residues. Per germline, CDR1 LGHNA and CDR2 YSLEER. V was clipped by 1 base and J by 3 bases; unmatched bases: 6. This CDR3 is CASSQALQGNYEQYF. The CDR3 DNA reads TGCGCCAGCAGCCAAGCGTTACAGGGGAACTACGAGCAGTACTTC.

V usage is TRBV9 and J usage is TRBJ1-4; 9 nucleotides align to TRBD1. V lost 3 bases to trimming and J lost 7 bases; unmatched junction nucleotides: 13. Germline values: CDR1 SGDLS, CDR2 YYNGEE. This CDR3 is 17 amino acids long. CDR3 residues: CASSDRDRDVVGEKLFF. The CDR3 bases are TGTGCCAGCAGCGACCGGGACAGGGACGTCGTAGGTGAAAAACTGTTTTTT.

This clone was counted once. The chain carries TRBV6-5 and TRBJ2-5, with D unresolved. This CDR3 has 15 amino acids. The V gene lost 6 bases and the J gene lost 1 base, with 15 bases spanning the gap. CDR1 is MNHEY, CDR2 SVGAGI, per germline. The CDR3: CASSHDTATQETQYF. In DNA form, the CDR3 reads TGTGCCAGCAGCCACGATACAGCAACCCAAGAGACCCAGTACTTC.

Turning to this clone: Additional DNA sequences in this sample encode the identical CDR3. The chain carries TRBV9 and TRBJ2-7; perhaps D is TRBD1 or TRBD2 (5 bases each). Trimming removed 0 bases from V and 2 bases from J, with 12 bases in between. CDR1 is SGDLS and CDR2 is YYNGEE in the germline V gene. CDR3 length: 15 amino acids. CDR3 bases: TGTGCCAGCAGCGTAGGGGGGACGGAGACCTACGAGCAGTACTTC. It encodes CASSVGGTETYEQYF.

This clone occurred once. CDR3 region: CASSPLGEGSEQFF. CDR3 DNA sequence: TGTGCCAGCTCACCTTTGGGGGAGGGGTCCGAGCAGTTCTTC. The chain carries TRBV18 and TRBJ2-1, with 7 bases lining up with TRBD2. Germline-derived CDR1 and CDR2 are KGHSH and LQKENI. V was clipped by 3 bases and J by 10 bases; unmatched bases: 9. The CDR3 extends over 14 amino acids.

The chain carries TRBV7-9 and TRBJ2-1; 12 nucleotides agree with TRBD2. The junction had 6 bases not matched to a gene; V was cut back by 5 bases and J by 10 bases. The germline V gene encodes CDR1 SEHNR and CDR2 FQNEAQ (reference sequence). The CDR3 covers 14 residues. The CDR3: CASSLLAGGGEQFF. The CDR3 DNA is TGTGCCAGCAGCCTACTAGCGGGAGGCGGAGAGCAGTTCTTC.

The CDR3 DNA sequence: TGTGCCAGTAGTATGACTAGCTGGTTGGATACGCAGTATTTT. This codes for CASSMTSWLDTQYF. The J gene is TRBJ2-3, the V gene TRBV19; TRBD2 agrees at 7 bases. CDR3 length equals 14 residues. Germline assignment: CDR1 LNHDA and CDR2 SQIVND (reference sequence). After removal of 3 bases from V and 6 bases from J, the junction contained 6 bases not matched to a gene.